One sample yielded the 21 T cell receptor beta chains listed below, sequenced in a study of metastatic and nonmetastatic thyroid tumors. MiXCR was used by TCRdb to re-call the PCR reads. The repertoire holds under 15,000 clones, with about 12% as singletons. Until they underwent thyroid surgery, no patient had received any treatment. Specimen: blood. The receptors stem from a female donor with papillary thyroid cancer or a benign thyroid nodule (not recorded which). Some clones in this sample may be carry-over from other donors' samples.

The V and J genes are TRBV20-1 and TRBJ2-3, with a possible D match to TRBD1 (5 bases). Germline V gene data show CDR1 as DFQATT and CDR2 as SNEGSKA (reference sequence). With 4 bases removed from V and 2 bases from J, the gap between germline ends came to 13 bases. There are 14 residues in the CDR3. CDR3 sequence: CSAKTGRDTDTQYF. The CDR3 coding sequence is TGCAGTGCTAAAACAGGTAGAGACACAGATACGCAGTATTTT.

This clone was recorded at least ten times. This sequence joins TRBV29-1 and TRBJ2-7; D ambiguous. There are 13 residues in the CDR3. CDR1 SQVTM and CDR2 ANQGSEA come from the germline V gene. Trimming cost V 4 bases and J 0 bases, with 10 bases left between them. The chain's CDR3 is CSVGAASSYEQYF. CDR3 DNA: TGCAGCGTTGGGGCAGCGAGCTCCTACGAGCAGTACTTC.

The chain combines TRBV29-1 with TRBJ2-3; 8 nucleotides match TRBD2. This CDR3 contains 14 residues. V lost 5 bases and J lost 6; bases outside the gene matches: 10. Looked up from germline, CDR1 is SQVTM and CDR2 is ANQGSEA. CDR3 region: CSVQKGLGLDTQYF. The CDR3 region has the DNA TGCAGCGTTCAAAAGGGACTAGGTCTGGATACGCAGTATTTT.

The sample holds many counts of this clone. DNA of the CDR3: TGTGCCAGTTCGACAGGCTTCGGTCACACTGAAGCTTTCTTT. Amino acids: CASSTGFGHTEAFF. The chain joins TRBV6-1 to TRBJ1-1; TRBD1 is a possible D gene (6 bases). The CDR3 loop spans 14 amino acids. Looked up from germline, CDR1 is MNHNS and CDR2 is SASEGT. V gave up 9 bases and J gave up 3 bases, with 17 bases separating them.

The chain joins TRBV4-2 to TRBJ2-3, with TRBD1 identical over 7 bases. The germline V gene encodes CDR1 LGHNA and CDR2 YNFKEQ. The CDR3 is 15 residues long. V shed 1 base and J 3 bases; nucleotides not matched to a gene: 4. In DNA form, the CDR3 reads TGTGCCAGCAGCCAAGGACAGGGTGGAACAGATACGCAGTATTTT. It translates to CASSQGQGGTDTQYF.

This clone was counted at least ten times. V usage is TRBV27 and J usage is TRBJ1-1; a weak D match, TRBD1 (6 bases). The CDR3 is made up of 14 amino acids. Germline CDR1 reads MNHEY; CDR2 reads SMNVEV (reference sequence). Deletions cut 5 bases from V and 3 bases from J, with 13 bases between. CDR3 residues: CASSVRGGYTEAFF. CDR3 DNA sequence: TGTGCCAGCAGTGTCAGGGGAGGGTACACTGAAGCTTTCTTT.

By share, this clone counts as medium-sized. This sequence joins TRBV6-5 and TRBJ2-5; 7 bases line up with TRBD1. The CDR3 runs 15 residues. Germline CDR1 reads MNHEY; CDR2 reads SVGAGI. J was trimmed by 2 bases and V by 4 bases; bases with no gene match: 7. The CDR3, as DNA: TGTGCCAGCAGTTCAAACCTGGGACAGCAAGAGACCCAGTACTTC. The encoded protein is CASSSNLGQQETQYF.

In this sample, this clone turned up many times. The DNA for the CDR3 is TGTGCCAGCGGTGAAGGCCGAGCGACCCAGTACTTC. It encodes CASGEGRATQYF. This chain joins TRBV11-1 and TRBJ2-5; D is ambiguous. V dropped 8 bases and J dropped 7 bases, with 14 bases sitting between them. The germline V gene encodes CDR1 SGHAT and CDR2 FQDESV (reference sequence). CDR3 length equals 12 residues.

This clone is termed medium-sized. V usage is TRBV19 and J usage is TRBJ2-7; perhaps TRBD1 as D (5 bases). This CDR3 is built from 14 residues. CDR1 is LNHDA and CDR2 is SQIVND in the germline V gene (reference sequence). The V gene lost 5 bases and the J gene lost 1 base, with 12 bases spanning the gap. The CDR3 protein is CASSPRTGSYEQYF. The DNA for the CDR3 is TGTGCCAGTAGTCCCCGAACAGGATCCTACGAGCAGTACTTC.

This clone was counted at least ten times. CDR3 in amino acids: CASSGGLAAYEQYF. In DNA form, the CDR3 reads TGCGCCAGCAGCGGCGGACTAGCGGCCTACGAGCAGTACTTC. The chain combines TRBV5-1 with TRBJ2-7; the match to TRBD2 covers 10 bases. Per germline, CDR1 SGHRS and CDR2 YFSETQ. Unmatched junction bases numbered 3, after V lost 4 bases and J lost 2 bases. CDR3 length equals 14 residues.

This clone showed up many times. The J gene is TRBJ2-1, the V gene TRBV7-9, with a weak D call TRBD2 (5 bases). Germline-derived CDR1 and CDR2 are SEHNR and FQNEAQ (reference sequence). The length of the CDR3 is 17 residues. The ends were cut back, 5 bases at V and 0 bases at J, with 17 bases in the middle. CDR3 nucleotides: TGTGCCAGCAGCGGGGTCCTTAGCGAGAGCTCCTACAATGAGCAGTTCTTC. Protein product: CASSGVLSESSYNEQFF.

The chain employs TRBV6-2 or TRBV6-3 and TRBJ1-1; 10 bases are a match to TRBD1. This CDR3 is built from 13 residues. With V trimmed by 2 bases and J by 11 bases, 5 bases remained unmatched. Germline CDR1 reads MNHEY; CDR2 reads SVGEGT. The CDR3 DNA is TGTGCCAGCAGTTACGGGACAGGGGCGAGGGCTTTCTTT. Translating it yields CASSYGTGARAFF.

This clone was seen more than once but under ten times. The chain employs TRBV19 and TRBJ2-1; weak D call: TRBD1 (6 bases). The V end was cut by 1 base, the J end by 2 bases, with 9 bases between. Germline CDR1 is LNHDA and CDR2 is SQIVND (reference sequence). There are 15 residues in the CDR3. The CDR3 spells CASSIARGPYNEQFF. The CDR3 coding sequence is TGTGCCAGTAGTATAGCCAGGGGACCCTACAATGAGCAGTTCTTC.

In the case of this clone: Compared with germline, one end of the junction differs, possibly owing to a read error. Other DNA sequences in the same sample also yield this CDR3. Here the CDR3 DNA reads TGCGCCAGCAGCCGTCCGATTGAAAAACTGTTTTTT. This translates into CASSRPIEKLFF. This rearrangement joins TRBV5-7 to TRBJ1-4, with unresolved D. TRBV5-7 qualifies as an ORF whose function is uncertain. The CDR3 spans 12 residues.

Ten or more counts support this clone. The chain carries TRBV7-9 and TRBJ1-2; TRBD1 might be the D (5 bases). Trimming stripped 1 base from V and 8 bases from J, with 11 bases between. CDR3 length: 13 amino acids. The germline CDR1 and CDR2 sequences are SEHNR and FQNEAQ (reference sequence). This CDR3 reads CASSLGQGDGYTF. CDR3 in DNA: TGTGCCAGCAGCTTAGGGCAGGGTGACGGCTACACCTTC.

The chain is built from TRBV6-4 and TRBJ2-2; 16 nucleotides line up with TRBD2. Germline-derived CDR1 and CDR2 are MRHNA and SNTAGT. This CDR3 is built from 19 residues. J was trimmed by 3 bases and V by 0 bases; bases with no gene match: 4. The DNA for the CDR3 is TGTGCCAGCAGTGACTCAGGGACTAGCGGGAGGGCCTACACCGGGGAGCTGTTTTTT. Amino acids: CASSDSGTSGRAYTGELFF.

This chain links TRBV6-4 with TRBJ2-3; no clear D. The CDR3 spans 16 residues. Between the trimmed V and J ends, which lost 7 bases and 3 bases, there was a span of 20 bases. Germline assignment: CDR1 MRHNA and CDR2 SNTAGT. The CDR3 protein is CASNHRIGRTTDTQYF. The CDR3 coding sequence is TGTGCCAGCAACCATAGGATAGGGCGGACGACAGATACGCAGTATTTT.

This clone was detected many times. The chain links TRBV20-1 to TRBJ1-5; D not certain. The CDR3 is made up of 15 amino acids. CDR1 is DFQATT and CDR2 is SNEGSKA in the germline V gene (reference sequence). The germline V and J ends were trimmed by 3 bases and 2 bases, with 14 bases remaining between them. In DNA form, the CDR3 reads TGCAGTGCTAGCTCGGCTGGGAGAGGCAATCAGCCCCAGCATTTT. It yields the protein CSASSAGRGNQPQHF.

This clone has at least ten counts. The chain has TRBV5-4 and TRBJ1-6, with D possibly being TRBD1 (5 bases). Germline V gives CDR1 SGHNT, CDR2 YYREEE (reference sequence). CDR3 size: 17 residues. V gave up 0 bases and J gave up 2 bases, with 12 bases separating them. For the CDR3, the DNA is TGTGCCAGCAGCTTGGTGGGGGGAGGTGCCTATAATTCACCCCTCCACTTT. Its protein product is CASSLVGGGAYNSPLHF.

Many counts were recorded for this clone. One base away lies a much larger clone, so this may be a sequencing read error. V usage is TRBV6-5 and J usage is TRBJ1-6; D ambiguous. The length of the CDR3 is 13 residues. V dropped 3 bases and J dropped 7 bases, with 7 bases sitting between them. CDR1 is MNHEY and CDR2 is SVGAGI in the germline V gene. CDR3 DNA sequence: TGTGCCAGCAGTTATGGGGTCAATTCACCCCTCCACTTT. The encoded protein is CASSYGVNSPLHF.

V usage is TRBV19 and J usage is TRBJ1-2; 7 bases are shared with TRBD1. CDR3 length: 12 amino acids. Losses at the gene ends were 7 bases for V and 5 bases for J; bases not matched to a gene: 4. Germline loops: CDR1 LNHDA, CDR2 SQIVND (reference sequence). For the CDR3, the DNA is TGTGCCAGTATAGGGGGACAGTATGGCTACACCTTC. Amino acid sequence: CASIGGQYGYTF.